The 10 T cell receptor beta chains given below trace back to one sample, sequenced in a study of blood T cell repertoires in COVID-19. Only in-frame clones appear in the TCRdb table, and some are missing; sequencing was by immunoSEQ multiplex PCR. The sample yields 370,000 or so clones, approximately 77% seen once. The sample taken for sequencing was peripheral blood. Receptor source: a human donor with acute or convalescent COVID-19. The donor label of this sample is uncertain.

In nucleotides, the CDR3 is TGCGCCAGCACCCGAGCGAGTTATAACTATGGCTACACCTTC. Translation: CASTRASYNYGYTF. This chain joins TRBV10-2 and TRBJ1-2, with no clear D. V was clipped by 7 bases and J by 1 base, with 13 bases between them. The germline CDR1 and CDR2 sequences are WSHSY and SAAADI. This CDR3 is built from 14 residues.

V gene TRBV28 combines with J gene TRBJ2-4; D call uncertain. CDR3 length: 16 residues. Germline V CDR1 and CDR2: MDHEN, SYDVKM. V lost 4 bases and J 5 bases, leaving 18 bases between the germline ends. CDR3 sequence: CASSSQIRPLENIQYF. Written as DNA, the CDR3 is TGTGCCAGCAGTTCACAGATTAGACCCCTGGAAAACATTCAGTACTTC.

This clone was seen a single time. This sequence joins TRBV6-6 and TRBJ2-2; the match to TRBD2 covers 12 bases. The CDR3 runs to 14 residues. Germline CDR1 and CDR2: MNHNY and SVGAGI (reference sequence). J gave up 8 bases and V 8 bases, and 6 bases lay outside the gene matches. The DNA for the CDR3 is TGTGCCAGCTACAGACTAGCGGGAGTGGGGGAGCTGTTTTTT. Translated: CASYRLAGVGELFF.

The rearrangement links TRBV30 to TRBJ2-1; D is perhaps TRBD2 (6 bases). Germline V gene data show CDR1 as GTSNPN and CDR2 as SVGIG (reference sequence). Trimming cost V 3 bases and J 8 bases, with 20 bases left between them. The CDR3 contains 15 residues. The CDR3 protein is CAWRELAYDGDEQFF. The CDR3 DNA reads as TGTGCCTGGAGGGAACTAGCATACGACGGGGATGAGCAGTTCTTC.

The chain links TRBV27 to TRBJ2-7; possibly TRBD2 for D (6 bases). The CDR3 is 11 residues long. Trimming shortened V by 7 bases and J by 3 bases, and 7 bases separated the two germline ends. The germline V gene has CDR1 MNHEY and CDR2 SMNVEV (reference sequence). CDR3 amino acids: CASTGGYEQYF. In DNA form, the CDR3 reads TGTGCCAGCACCGGGGGCTACGAGCAGTACTTC.

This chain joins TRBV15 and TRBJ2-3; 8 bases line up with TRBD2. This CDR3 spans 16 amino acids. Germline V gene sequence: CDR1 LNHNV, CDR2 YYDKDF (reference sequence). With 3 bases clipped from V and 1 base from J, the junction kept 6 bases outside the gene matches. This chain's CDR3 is CATSRGAGGGTDTQYF. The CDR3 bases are TGTGCCACCAGCAGGGGGGCGGGGGGAGGCACAGATACGCAGTATTTT. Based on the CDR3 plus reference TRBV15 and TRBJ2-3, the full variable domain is DAMVIQNPRYQVTQFGKPVTLSCSQTLNHNVMYWYQQKSSQAPKLLFHYYDKDFNNEADTPDNFQSRRPNTSFCFLDIRSPGLGDTAMYLCATSRGAGGGTDTQYFGPGTRLTVL.

CDR3 region: CASSGGRGFGYTF. Written as DNA, the CDR3 is TGTGCCAGCAGTGGCGGCAGGGGTTTCGGCTACACCTTC. The chain uses TRBV12-3 or TRBV12-4 and TRBJ1-2; D is perhaps TRBD1 (6 bases). The CDR3 has 13 residues. V lost 5 bases to trimming and J lost 8 bases, with 15 bases between them.

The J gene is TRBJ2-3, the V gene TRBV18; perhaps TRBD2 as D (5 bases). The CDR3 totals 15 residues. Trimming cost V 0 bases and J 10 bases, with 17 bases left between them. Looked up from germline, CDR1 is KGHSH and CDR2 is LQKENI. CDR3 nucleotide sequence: TGTGCCAGCTCACCACCGGGCTCTGGTCGGACTCCGCAGTATTTT. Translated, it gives CASSPPGSGRTPQYF.

CDR3 sequence reads: CASSQEEKRGGRVGFF. The CDR3 bases are TGTGCCAGCAGCCAAGAGGAAAAGAGAGGCGGGAGGGTAGGGTTCTTC. The V gene is TRBV14, the J gene TRBJ2-1; 9 bases are shared with TRBD2. The V gene end was trimmed by 0 bases and the J gene end by 15 bases; junction bases not matched to a gene: 15. This CDR3 comprises 16 residues. Germline V gene lookup returns CDR1 SGHDN and CDR2 FVKESK.

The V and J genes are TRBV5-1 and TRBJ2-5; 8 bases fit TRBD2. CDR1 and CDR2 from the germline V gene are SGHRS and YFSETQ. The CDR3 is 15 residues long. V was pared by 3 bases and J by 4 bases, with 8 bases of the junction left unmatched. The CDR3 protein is CASSSPGSGAETQYF. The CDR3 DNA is TGCGCCAGCAGCTCCCCGGGTAGCGGGGCAGAGACCCAGTACTTC.